This TCR beta chain was identified during a study of cytomegalovirus exposure and HLA in healthy donors. About the research overall: A previous analysis identified more than 100 million unique TCR beta sequences derived from some 170 million T cells.

Use of 60 Vbeta and 13 Jbeta primers characterized the PCR. Libraries were prepared by immunoSEQ multiplex PCR; TCRdb keeps only in-frame clonotypes and omits some of them. The sample yields tens of thousands of clones, 73% seen once. In regard to this clone: The target antigen is unknown.

Looked up from germline, CDR1 is MGHRA and CDR2 is YSYEKL. V lost 4 bases to trimming and J lost 3 bases, with 10 bases between them. This CDR3 is built from 13 residues. Study findings and constraints: In a later analysis, across HLA loci, associated TCR counts were highest for DRB1, lowest for HLA-C.

The source material was PBMCs. This clonotype was obtained from a man aged 45-65 years in good health and CMV-seronegative. V and J are TRBV4-1 and TRBJ2-7; TRBD2 might be the D (5 bases). For the CDR3, the DNA is TGCGCCAGCAGCCTGTGGACTGGCTACGAGCAGTACTTC. It is translated as CASSLWTGYEQYF.